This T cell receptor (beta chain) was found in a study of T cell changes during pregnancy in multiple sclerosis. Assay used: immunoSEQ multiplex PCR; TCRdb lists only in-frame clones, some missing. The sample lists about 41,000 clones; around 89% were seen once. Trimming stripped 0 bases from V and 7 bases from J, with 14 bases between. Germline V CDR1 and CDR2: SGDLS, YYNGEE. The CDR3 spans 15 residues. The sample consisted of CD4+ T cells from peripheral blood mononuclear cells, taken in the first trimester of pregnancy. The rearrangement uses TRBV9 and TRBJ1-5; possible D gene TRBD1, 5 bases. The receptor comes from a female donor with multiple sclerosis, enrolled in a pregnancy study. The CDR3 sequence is CASSVDGRGWQPQHF. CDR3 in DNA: TGTGCCAGCAGCGTAGACGGTAGGGGCTGGCAGCCCCAGCATTTT.